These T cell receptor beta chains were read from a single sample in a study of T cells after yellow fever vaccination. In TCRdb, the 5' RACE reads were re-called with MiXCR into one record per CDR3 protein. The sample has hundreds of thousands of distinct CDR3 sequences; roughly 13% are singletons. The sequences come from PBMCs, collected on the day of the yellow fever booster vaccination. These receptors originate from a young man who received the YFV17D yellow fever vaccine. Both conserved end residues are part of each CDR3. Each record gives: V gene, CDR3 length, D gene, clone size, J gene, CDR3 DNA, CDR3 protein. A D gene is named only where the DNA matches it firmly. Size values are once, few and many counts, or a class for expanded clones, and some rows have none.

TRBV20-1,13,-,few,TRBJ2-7,TGCAGTGCATCCGGAAGGGATGCCTACGAGCAGTACTTC,CSASGRDAYEQYF
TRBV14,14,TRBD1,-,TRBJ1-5,TGTGCCAGCAGTCCCAGGGGGATCGGTCAGCCCCAGCATTTT,CASSPRGIGQPQHF
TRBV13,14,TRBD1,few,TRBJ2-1,TGTGCCAGCGGTAGGGCAACAGGGGACAATGAGCAGTTCTTC,CASGRATGDNEQFF
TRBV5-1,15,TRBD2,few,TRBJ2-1,TGCGCCAGCAGCTTACTAGCGGGAGGGCCAAATGAGCAGTTCTTC,CASSLLAGGPNEQFF
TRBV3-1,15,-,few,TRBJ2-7,TGTGCCAGCAGGGCCTCCGGGACTTTTTACTACGAGCAGTACTTC,CASRASGTFYYEQYF
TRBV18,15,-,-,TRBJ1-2,TGTGCCAGCTCCCCTCGGACCGGACCGCTCTATGGCTACACCTTC,CASSPRTGPLYGYTF
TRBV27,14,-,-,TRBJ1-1,TGTGCCAGCAGTTTTGGGGTGGGGAACACTGAAGCTTTCTTT,CASSFGVGNTEAFF
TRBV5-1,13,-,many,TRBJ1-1,TGCGCCAGCAGCTCCGGCACGGGTACTGAAGCTTTCTTT,CASSSGTGTEAFF
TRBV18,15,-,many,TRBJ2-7,TGTGCCAGCTCACCCCGCGACCTAGATGGGTACGAGCAGTACTTC,CASSPRDLDGYEQYF
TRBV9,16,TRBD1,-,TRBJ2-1,TGTGCCAGCAGCAGAGAAGGGACAGGGGGCTTGGGTGAGCAGTTCTTC,CASSREGTGGLGEQFF
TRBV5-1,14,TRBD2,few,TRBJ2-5,TGCGCCAGCAGCGCCGGACTAGCAGAGGAGACCCAGTACTTC,CASSAGLAEETQYF
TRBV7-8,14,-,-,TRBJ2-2,TGTGCCAGCAGCTTGTCGGTTGAGGGCGGGGAGCTGTTTTTT,CASSLSVEGGELFF
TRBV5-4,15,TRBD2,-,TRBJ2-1,TGTGCCAGCAGCGCCACTAGCGGGGCGTACAATGAGCAGTTCTTC,CASSATSGAYNEQFF
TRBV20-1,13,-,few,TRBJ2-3,TGCAGTGCAGTAGCGGATAGCACAGATACGCAGTATTTT,CSAVADSTDTQYF
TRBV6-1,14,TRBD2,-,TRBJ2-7,TGTGCCAGCAGGCCCAGGACTAGCGGGTACGAGCAGTACTTC,CASRPRTSGYEQYF
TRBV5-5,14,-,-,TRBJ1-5,TGTGCCAGCAGCTTGGGGGGGAATGATCAGCCCCAGCATTTT,CASSLGGNDQPQHF
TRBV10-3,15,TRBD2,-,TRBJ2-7,TGTGCCATCAGTGACGGTAGCGGGATAGGCTACGAGCAGTACTTC,CAISDGSGIGYEQYF
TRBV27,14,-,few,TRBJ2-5,TGTGCCAGCAGTGCCAGGGTTAACCAAGAGACCCAGTACTTC,CASSARVNQETQYF
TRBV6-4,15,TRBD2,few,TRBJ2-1,TGTGCCAGCAGTGACTCCGGTAGCGGGAGCCCTGAGCAGTTCTTC,CASSDSGSGSPEQFF
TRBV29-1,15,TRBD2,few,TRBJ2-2,TGCAGCGCCTCGGGACTAGCGGACGACACCGGGGAGCTGTTTTTT,CSASGLADDTGELFF
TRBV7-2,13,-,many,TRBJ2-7,TGTGCCAGCAGCTTTGTGTCAGTCTACGAGCAGTACTTC,CASSFVSVYEQYF
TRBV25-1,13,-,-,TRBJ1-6,TGTGCCAGCAGTGAATTAACTAATTCACCCCTCCACTTT,CASSELTNSPLHF
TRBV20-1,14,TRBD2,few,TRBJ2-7,TGCAGTGCTAGAGAGACTAGCGGGAGGTACGAGCAGTACTTC,CSARETSGRYEQYF
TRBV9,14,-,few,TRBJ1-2,TGTGCCAGCAGCGACAGCCTCACAGGGCGAGGCTACACCTTC,CASSDSLTGRGYTF
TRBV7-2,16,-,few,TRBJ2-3,TGTGCCAGCAGCCCCACCAAGGGCCTCTTCACAGATACGCAGTATTTT,CASSPTKGLFTDTQYF
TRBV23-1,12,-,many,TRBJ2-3,TGCGCCTCCAAACAGGGCACAGATACGCAGTATTTT,CASKQGTDTQYF
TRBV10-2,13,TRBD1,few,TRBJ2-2,TGCGCCAGCGACAGGGAAGTTGCCGGGGAGCTGTTTTTT,CASDREVAGELFF
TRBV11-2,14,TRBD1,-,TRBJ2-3,TGTGCCAGCACCGAGGACAGGGTGGCAGATACGCAGTATTTT,CASTEDRVADTQYF
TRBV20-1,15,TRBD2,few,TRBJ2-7,TGCAGTGCGCCTATACTAGCGGGAGGGCCCCACGAGCAGTACTTC,CSAPILAGGPHEQYF
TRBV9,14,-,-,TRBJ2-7,TGTGCCAGCAGCGTAGCGGGGAGTGTGTACGAGCAGTACTTC,CASSVAGSVYEQYF
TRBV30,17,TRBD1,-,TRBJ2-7,TGTGCCTGGAGTACAATCGATGACAGGGGGCGCTTCTACGAGCAGTACTTC,CAWSTIDDRGRFYEQYF
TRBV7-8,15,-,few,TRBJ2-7,TGTGCCAGCAGCTTATGGCGGGCAGGGGAGGACGAGCAGTACTTC,CASSLWRAGEDEQYF
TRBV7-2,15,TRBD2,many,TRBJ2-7,TGTGCCAGCAGCCAACGACTAGCGCGCTCCTACGAGCAGTACTTC,CASSQRLARSYEQYF
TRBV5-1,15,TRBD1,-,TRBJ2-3,TGCGCCAGCAGCACTGGATTACAGGGGGCTGATACGCAGTATTTT,CASSTGLQGADTQYF
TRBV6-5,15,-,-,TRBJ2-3,TGTGCCAGCAGTTATACTAGAACCCCCACAGATACGCAGTATTTT,CASSYTRTPTDTQYF
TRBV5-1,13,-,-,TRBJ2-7,TGCGCCAGCAGCTTGGATTCGGGGTTGGAGCAGTACTTC,CASSLDSGLEQYF
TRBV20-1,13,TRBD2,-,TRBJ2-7,TGCAGTGCTCGGGGACTACATACCTACGAGCAGTACTTC,CSARGLHTYEQYF
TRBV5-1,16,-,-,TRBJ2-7,TGCGCCAGCAGCCGCTACACAGGGACTCAGCCTTACGAGCAGTACTTC,CASSRYTGTQPYEQYF
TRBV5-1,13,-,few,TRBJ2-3,TGCGCCAGCTCGGACTTAATGGGGGATACGCAGTATTTT,CASSDLMGDTQYF
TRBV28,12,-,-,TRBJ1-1,TGTGCCAGCAGTTTATCTGGCTATGAAGCTTTCTTT,CASSLSGYEAFF
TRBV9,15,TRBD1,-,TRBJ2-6,TGTGCCAGCAGCGTTGACCGGGACAGGGACTCCGTCCTGACTTTC,CASSVDRDRDSVLTF
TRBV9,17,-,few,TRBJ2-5,TGTGCCAGCAGCGTAGGGGTAGGGCAGATAGCCCAGGGGACCCAGTACTTC,CASSVGVGQIAQGTQYF
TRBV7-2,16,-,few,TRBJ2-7,TGTGCCAGCAGCTTAGCGGGACGGGGACCACGCCACGAGCAGTACTTC,CASSLAGRGPRHEQYF
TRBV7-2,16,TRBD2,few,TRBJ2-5,TGTGCCAGCAGCCGAAACGCAATAGCGGGAGGAGAGACCCAGTACTTC,CASSRNAIAGGETQYF
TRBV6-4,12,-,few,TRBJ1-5,TGTGCCAGCGATAGAAACAATCAGCCCCAGCATTTT,CASDRNNQPQHF
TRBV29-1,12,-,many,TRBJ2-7,TGCAGCGTTGAAGATGTCGGCTACGAGCAGTACTTC,CSVEDVGYEQYF
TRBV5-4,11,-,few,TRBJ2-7,TGTGCCAGCAGCTCGCAAGGGGAGCAGTACTTC,CASSSQGEQYF
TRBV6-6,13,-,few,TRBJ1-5,TGTGCCAGCAGTAGGGCGGCTGGTCAGCCCCAGCATTTT,CASSRAAGQPQHF
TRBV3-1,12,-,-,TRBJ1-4,TGTGCCAGCAGCCGGGTAAATGAAAAACTGTTTTTT,CASSRVNEKLFF
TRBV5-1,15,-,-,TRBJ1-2,TGCGCCAGCAGCTTTTCGGGGGTAACGGACGGCGGCTACACCTTC,CASSFSGVTDGGYTF
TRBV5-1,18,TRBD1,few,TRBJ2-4,TGCGCCAGCAGCTTGGGACAGGGGGGCATTCTAGCCAAAAACATTCAGTACTTC,CASSLGQGGILAKNIQYF
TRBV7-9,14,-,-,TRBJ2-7,TGTGCCAGCACTGGAGGTTTTACGACCTACGAGCAGTACTTC,CASTGGFTTYEQYF